These 9 T cell receptor beta chains came from one sample sequenced in a study of T cell changes during pregnancy in multiple sclerosis. Profiled with immunoSEQ multiplex PCR; TCRdb holds only in-frame clones, not every one. The table has approximately 80,000 clones, about 94% seen once; the top ten hold 2.5%. Sample: peripheral blood, taken in the third trimester of pregnancy. Every receptor here comes from a female donor with multiple sclerosis, enrolled in a pregnancy study.

The V call is TRBV13, the J call TRBJ2-1; possibly TRBD1 for D (7 bases). The germline V gene has CDR1 PRHDT and CDR2 FYEKMQ (reference sequence). The germline V and J ends were trimmed by 6 bases and 7 bases, with 22 bases remaining between them. The CDR3 loop spans 16 amino acids. In DNA form, the CDR3 reads TGTGCCAGCAGTCTAGAGGGTCAGGGGGGTTTGAATGAGCAGTTCTTC. Translation gives CASSLEGQGGLNEQFF.

The genes are TRBV2 and TRBJ2-2; 7 bases map to TRBD1. The germline gives CDR1 SNHLY, CDR2 FYNNEI. This CDR3 region has 19 residues. After removal of 6 bases from V and 0 bases from J, the junction contained 16 bases not matched to a gene. CDR3 sequence (DNA): TGTGCCAGCAGGGACCGGGACAGCAAACTGATCGCGAACACCGGGGAGCTGTTTTTT. Encoded protein: CASRDRDSKLIANTGELFF.

The chain joins TRBV7-9 to TRBJ1-4; 8 bases agree with TRBD1. V was pared by 5 bases and J by 4 bases, with 6 bases of the junction left unmatched. The CDR3 totals 15 residues. Germline V gene data show CDR1 as SEHNR and CDR2 as FQNEAQ (reference sequence). CDR3 DNA sequence: TGTGCCAGCAGCCCGACAGGGGCGAATAATGAAAAACTGTTTTTT. Residues: CASSPTGANNEKLFF. Together with reference TRBV7-9 and TRBJ1-4, the CDR3 gives the full variable domain: DTGVSQNPRHKITKRGQNVTFRCDPISEHNRLYWYRQTLGQGPEFLTYFQNEAQLEKSRLLSDRFSAERPKGSFSTLEIQRTEQGDSAMYLCASSPTGANNEKLFFGSGTQLSVL.

This clone was seen only once. CDR3 residues: CASSIGPLNTEAFF. The CDR3 DNA follows: TGTGCCAGTAGTATAGGGCCCCTCAACACTGAAGCTTTCTTT. The chain combines TRBV19 with TRBJ1-1; D gene ambiguous. The CDR3 has 14 amino acids. Trimming left V 1 base short and J 2 bases short, with 8 bases between. Germline V gene data show CDR1 as LNHDA and CDR2 as SQIVND (reference sequence). Supplemented by reference TRBV19 and TRBJ1-1, the full variable domain reads DGGITQSPKYLFRKEGQNVTLSCEQNLNHDAMYWYRQDPGQGLRLIYYSQIVNDFQKGDIAEGYSVSREKKESFPLTVTSAQKNPTAFYLCASSIGPLNTEAFFGQGTRLTVV.

This chain links TRBV6-6 with TRBJ2-1; TRBD1 might be the D (6 bases). This CDR3 is 12 amino acids long. Trimming took 6 bases from V and 5 from J, leaving 8 bases between them. Germline CDR1 and CDR2: MNHNY and SVGAGI (reference sequence). In nucleotides, the CDR3 is TGTGCCAGCAGGGGGGACAACAATGAGCAGTTCTTC. Translation: CASRGDNNEQFF.

This chain joins TRBV30 and TRBJ1-4; 12 bases are a match to TRBD1. Germline values: CDR1 GTSNPN, CDR2 SVGIG (reference sequence). This CDR3 is built from 17 residues. J gave up 2 bases and V 4 bases, and 8 bases lay outside the gene matches. CDR3 sequence reads: CAWTRGQGATTNEKLFF. CDR3 nucleotides: TGTGCCTGGACGAGGGGACAGGGGGCCACCACTAATGAAAAACTGTTTTTT.

The chain links TRBV5-6 to TRBJ2-5; 7 bases align to TRBD2. J gave up 3 bases and V 5 bases, and 4 bases lay outside the gene matches. The CDR3 loop spans 13 amino acids. CDR1 SGHDT and CDR2 YYEEEE come from the germline V gene. CDR3 residues: CASSVGGKETQYF. In nucleotides, the CDR3 is TGTGCCAGCAGTGTGGGGGGGAAAGAGACCCAGTACTTC.

CDR3 region: CASRGPLAGYNEQFF. CDR3 DNA sequence: TGTGCCAGCAGGGGGCCACTAGCGGGGTACAATGAGCAGTTCTTC. The chain has TRBV6-5 and TRBJ2-1; 10 nucleotides agree with TRBD2. The CDR3 consists of 15 residues. The V gene end was trimmed by 6 bases and the J gene end by 4 bases; junction bases not matched to a gene: 6. Germline V gene sequence: CDR1 MNHEY, CDR2 SVGAGI.

The chain links TRBV4-1 to TRBJ2-5, with TRBD2 matching over 8 bases. The ends lost 0 bases at V and 1 base at J; junction bases unmatched: 4. The CDR3 length is 16 residues. Germline CDR1 and CDR2: MGHRA and YSYEKL. CDR3 region: CASSQEGLAGQETQYF. The CDR3 DNA sequence: TGCGCCAGCAGCCAAGAGGGGCTAGCGGGCCAAGAGACCCAGTACTTC.